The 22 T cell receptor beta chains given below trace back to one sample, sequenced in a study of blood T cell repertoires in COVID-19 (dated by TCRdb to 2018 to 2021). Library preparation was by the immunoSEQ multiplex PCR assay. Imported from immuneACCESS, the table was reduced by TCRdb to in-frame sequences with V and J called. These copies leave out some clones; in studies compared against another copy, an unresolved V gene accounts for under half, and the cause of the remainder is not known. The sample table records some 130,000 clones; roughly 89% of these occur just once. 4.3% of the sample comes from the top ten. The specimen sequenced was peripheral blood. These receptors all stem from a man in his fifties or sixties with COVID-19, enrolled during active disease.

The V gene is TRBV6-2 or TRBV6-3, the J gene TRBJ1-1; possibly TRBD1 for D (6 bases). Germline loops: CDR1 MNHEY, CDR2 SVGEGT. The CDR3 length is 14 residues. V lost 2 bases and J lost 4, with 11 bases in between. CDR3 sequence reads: CASSYQGLGTEAFF. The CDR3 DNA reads TGTGCCAGCAGTTACCAGGGGTTGGGCACTGAAGCTTTCTTT.

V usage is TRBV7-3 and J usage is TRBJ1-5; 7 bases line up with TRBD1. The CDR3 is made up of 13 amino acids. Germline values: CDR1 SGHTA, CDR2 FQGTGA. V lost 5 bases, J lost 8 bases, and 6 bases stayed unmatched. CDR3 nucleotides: TGTGCCAGCAGCCTAATAACAGGGGAGCCCCAGCATTTT. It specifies CASSLITGEPQHF.

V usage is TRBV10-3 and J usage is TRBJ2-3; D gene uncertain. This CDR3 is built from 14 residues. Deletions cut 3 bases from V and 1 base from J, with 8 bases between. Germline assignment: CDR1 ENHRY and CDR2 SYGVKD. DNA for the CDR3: TGTGCCATCAGTGACAGTGAGGGCACAGATACGCAGTATTTT. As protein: CAISDSEGTDTQYF.

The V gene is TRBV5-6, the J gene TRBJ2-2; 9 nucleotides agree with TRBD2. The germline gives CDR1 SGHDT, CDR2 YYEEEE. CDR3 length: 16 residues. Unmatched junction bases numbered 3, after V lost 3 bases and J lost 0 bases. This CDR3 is CASSYGGGANTGELFF. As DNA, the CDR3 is TGTGCCAGCAGCTATGGCGGGGGGGCGAACACCGGGGAGCTGTTTTTT.

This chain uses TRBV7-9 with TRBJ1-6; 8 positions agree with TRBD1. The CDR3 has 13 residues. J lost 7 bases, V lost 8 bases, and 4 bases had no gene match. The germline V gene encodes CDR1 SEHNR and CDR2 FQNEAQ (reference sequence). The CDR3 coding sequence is TGTGCCAGCCTCGACAGGGGAAATTCACCCCTCCACTTT. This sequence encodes CASLDRGNSPLHF.

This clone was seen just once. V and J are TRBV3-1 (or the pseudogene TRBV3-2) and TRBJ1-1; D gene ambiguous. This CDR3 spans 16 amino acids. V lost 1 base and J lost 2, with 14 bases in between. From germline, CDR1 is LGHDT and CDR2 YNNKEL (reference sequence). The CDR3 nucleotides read TGTGCCAGCAGCCAAGCAGGCTTGTTGGGTAACACTGAAGCTTTCTTT. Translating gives CASSQAGLLGNTEAFF.

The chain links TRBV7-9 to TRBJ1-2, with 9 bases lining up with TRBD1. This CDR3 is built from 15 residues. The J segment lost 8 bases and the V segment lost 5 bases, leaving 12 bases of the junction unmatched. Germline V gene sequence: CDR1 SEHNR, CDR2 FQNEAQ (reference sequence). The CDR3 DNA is TGTGCCAGCAGCAACACGGGGACAGGGCGTAGAGGCTACACCTTC. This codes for CASSNTGTGRRGYTF. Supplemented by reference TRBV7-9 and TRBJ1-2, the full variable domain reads DTGVSQNPRHKITKRGQNVTFRCDPISEHNRLYWYRQTLGQGPEFLTYFQNEAQLEKSRLLSDRFSAERPKGSFSTLEIQRTEQGDSAMYLCASSNTGTGRRGYTFGSGTRLTVV.

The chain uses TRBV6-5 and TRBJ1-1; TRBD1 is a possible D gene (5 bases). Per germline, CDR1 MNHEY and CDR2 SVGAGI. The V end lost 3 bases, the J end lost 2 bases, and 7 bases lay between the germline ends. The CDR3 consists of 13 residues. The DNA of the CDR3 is TGTGCCAGCAGTTATCAGGGAAACACTGAAGCTTTCTTT. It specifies CASSYQGNTEAFF.

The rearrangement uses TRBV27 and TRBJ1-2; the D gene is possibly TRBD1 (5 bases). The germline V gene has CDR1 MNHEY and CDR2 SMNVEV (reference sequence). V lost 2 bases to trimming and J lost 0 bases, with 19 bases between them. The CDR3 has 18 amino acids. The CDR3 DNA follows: TGTGCCAGCAGTTTAGGTTTTGGGGGAGGAACGGCTAACTATGGCTACACCTTC. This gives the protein CASSLGFGGGTANYGYTF.

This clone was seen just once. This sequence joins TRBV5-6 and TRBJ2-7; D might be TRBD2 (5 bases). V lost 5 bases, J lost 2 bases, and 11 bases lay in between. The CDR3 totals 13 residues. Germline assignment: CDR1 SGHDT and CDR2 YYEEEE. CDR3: CASSPSRAYEQYF. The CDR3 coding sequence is TGTGCCAGCAGTCCCTCGCGGGCCTACGAGCAGTACTTC. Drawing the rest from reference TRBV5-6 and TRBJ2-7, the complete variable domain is DAGVTQSPTHLIKTRGQQVTLRCSPKSGHDTVSWYQQALGQGPQFIFQYYEEEERQRGNFPDRFSGHQFPNYSSELNVNALLLGDSALYLCASSPSRAYEQYFGPGTRLTVT.

The DNA of the CDR3 is TGTGCCAGCAGCTCCGGGACTAGCGGGGCTGGGCAGTTCTTC. It codes for CASSSGTSGAGQFF. The rearrangement uses TRBV7-3 and TRBJ2-1, with 13 bases lining up with TRBD2. Per the germline V gene, CDR1 is SGHTA and CDR2 is FQGTGA. The CDR3 consists of 14 residues. With V trimmed by 4 bases and J by 12 bases, 6 bases remained unmatched.

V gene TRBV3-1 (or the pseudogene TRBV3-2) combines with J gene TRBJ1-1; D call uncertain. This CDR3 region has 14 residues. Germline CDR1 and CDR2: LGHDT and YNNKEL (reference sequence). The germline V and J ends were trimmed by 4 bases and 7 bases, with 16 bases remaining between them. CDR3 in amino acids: CASSLRGEDVEAFF. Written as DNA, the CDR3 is TGTGCCAGCAGCCTCCGCGGAGAAGACGTTGAAGCTTTCTTT.

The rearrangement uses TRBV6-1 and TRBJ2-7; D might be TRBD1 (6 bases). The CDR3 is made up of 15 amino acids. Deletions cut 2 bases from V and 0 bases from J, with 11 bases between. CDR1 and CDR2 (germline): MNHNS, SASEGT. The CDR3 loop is CASSESGHHSYEQYF. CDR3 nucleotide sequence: TGTGCCAGCAGTGAATCGGGACACCACTCCTACGAGCAGTACTTC.

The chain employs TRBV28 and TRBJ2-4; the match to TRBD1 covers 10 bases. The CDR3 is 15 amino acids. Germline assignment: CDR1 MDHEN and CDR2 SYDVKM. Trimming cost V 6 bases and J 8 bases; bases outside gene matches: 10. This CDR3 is CASSPDLTGGDIQYF. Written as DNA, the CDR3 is TGTGCCAGCAGCCCTGACTTGACAGGGGGCGACATTCAGTACTTC.

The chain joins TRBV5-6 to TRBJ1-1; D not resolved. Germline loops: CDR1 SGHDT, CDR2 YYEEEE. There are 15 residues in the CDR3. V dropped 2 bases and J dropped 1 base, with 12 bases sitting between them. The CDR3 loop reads CASSFTPVPNTEAFF. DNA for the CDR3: TGTGCCAGCAGCTTCACACCAGTCCCGAACACTGAAGCTTTCTTT.

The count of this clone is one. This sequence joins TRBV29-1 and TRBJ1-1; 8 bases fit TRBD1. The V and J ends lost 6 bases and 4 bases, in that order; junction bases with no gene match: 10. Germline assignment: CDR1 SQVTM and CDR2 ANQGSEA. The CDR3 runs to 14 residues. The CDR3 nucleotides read TGCAGCGTAGCGCACCGTACAGGGGGCACTGAAGCTTTCTTT. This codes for CSVAHRTGGTEAFF. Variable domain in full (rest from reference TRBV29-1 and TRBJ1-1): SAVISQKPSRDICQRGTSLTIQCQVDSQVTMMFWYRQQPGQSLTLIATANQGSEATYESGFVIDKFPISRPNLTFSTLTVSNMSPEDSSIYLCSVAHRTGGTEAFFGQGTRLTVV.

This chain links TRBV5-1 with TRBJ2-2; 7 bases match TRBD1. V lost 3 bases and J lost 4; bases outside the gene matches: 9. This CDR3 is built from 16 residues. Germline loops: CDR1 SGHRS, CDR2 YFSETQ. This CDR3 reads CASSSMTGIGTGELFF. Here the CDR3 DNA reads TGCGCCAGCAGCTCCATGACAGGGATCGGCACCGGGGAGCTGTTTTTT.

CDR3 in DNA: TGCGCCAGCAGTCGGGGGGGGCTCATGGAGACCCAGTACTTC. This encodes CASSRGGLMETQYF. The V call is TRBV5-1, the J call TRBJ2-5, with 8 bases fitting TRBD2. V was pared by 5 bases and J by 5 bases, with 8 bases of the junction left unmatched. Germline CDR1 reads SGHRS; CDR2 reads YFSETQ. CDR3 length equals 14 residues.

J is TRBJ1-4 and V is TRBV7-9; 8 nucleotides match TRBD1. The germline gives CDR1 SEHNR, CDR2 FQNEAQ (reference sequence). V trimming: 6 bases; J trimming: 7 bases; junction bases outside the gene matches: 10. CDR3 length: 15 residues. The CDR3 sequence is CASRPPGGLVEKLFF. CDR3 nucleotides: TGTGCCAGCAGGCCTCCAGGGGGCCTGGTTGAAAAACTGTTTTTT.

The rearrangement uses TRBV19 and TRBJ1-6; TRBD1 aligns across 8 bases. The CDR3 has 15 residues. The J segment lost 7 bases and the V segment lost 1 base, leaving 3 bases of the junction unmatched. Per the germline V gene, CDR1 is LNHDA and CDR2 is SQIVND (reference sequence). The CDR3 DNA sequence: TGTGCCAGTAGTATAGTGAGGACAGGGAATTCACCCCTCCACTTT. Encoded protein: CASSIVRTGNSPLHF.

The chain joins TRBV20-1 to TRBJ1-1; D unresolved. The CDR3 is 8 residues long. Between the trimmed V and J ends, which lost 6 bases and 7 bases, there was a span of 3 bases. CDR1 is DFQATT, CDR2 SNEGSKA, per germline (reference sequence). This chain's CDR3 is CSALEAFF. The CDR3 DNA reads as TGCAGTGCCCTTGAAGCTTTCTTT.

The CDR3 region is CATSDPSGLGTDTQYF. DNA for the CDR3: TGTGCCACCAGTGATCCATCAGGGTTAGGCACAGATACGCAGTATTTT. The chain recombines TRBV24-1 with TRBJ2-3; D is perhaps TRBD1 (5 bases). The germline V gene has CDR1 KGHDR and CDR2 SFDVKD. The CDR3 has 16 amino acids. The V end lost 3 bases, the J end lost 1 base, and 13 bases lay between the germline ends.